This T cell receptor beta chain was recovered during a study of tumor-infiltrating lymphocytes in primary liver carcinoma. Study results and limitations: The top-250-clone fraction was significantly higher in tumors than in blood (p = 0.039).

With a constant-region primer, TCR beta cDNA was made from about 0.55 ug of total RNA. Construction of TCR beta libraries relied on three successive nested multiplex PCR rounds employing slightly modified ARM-PCR. TCRdb reanalysed the multiplex PCR reads using MiXCR and keeps one entry per CDR3 protein. This sample has about 100,000 distinct CDR3 sequences, with about 62% found just once. Between 20 and 30 mg of unsorted bulk tissue served as the source from which RNA and DNA were co-extracted. Comment on this clonotype: Its antigen is currently unknown.

The specimen was liver tumor tissue from sampling region 2. Noted subset: tumor region T2, inferior pole. This TCR was recovered from a woman aged 60-75 years with primary liver carcinoma and hepatitis B virus infection.

Here the CDR3 reads CSARVSAQTQYF. In DNA form, the CDR3 reads TGCAGTGCTAGAGTTAGCGCGCAGACCCAGTACTTC. The chain combines TRBV20-1 with TRBJ2-5; the D gene is possibly TRBD2 (5 bases). The CDR3 has 12 amino acids. CDR1 is DFQATT, CDR2 SNEGSKA, per germline (reference sequence). V was cut by 1 base and J by 6 bases, with 9 bases left in between.